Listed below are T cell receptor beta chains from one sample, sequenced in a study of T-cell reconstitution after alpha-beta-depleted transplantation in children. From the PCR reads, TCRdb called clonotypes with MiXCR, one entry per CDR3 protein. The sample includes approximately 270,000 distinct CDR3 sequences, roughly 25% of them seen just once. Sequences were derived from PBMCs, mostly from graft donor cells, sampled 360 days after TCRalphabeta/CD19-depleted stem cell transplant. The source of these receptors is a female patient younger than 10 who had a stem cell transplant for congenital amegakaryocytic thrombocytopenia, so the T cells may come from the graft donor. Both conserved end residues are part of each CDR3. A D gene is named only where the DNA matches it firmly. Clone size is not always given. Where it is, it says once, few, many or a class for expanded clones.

CASSLGQGKRSGQFF	TGTGCCAGCAGCCTGGGACAGGGAAAAAGGAGTGGGCAGTTCTTC	TRBV6-1	TRBD1	TRBJ2-1	few
CASSQMLLAGVEETQYF	TGCGCCAGCAGCCAAATGCTTCTAGCGGGAGTTGAGGAGACCCAGTACTTC	TRBV4-1	TRBD2	TRBJ2-5	-
CASSPGGTGAYEQYF	TGTGCCAGCAGTCCAGGGGGGACAGGAGCCTACGAGCAGTACTTC	TRBV12-3/TRBV12-4	TRBD1	TRBJ2-7	many
CASSLRRGSAYEQYF	TGTGCCAGCAGCTTGAGACGCGGGAGTGCCTACGAGCAGTACTTC	TRBV7-6	TRBD2	TRBJ2-7	few
CASSLMMGVNEQFF	TGTGCCAGCAGCTTGATGATGGGGGTCAATGAGCAGTTCTTC	TRBV11-2	-	TRBJ2-1	-
CASRSGTGVDNEQFF	TGTGCCTCCCGATCCGGGACAGGGGTTGATAATGAGCAGTTCTTC	TRBV6-1	TRBD1	TRBJ2-1	-
CSANTGTIYEQYF	TGCAGTGCAAACACCGGGACTATATACGAGCAGTACTTC	TRBV20-1	TRBD2	TRBJ2-7	-
CASSPLLAGTSRAQYF	TGTGCCAGCAGCCCATTGCTAGCGGGTACCTCGAGGGCCCAGTACTTC	TRBV3-1	TRBD2	TRBJ2-5	few
CASTTETNYGYTF	TGTGCCAGCACGACAGAGACTAACTATGGCTACACCTTC	TRBV2	-	TRBJ1-2	few
CASSSNRDPGKLFF	TGTGCCAGCAGTTCAAACAGGGATCCTGGAAAACTGTTTTTT	TRBV27	-	TRBJ1-4	few
CASSRWTGLTDTQYF	TGTGCCAGCAGTCGATGGACAGGGTTGACAGATACGCAGTATTTT	TRBV6-1	TRBD1	TRBJ2-3	-
CSVNAWLGQGPFFQETQYF	TGCAGCGTTAACGCTTGGTTAGGGCAAGGACCTTTCTTTCAAGAGACCCAGTACTTC	TRBV29-1	-	TRBJ2-5	few
CSAGDRDQPQHF	TGCAGTGCTGGGGACAGGGATCAGCCCCAGCATTTT	TRBV20-1	TRBD1	TRBJ1-5	-
CSGTGFNTEAFF	TGCAGCGGGACAGGGTTTAACACTGAAGCTTTCTTT	TRBV29-1	TRBD1	TRBJ1-1	-
CASSVASTPEKLFF	TGTGCCAGCAGCGTAGCTTCCACCCCTGAAAAACTGTTTTTT	TRBV9	-	TRBJ1-4	-
CASSLGQGESYEQYF	TGTGCCAGCAGCCTTGGACAGGGAGAATCCTACGAGCAGTACTTC	TRBV4-2	TRBD1	TRBJ2-7	-
CASSSYQTSGGTYEQYF	TGTGCCAGCAGCTCCTACCAGACTAGCGGGGGGACCTACGAGCAGTACTTC	TRBV5-5	TRBD2	TRBJ2-7	-
CASSSVRGLSGETQYF	TGTGCCAGCAGCTCTGTCAGGGGGCTCAGTGGAGAGACCCAGTACTTC	TRBV14	TRBD1	TRBJ2-5	-
CSARAAGEMADTQYF	TGCAGTGCTAGGGCGGCAGGGGAGATGGCAGATACGCAGTATTTT	TRBV20-1	-	TRBJ2-3	few
CASSQGGGTYRARDEKLFF	TGTGCCAGCAGCCAAGGCGGGGGTACATACAGGGCTCGGGATGAAAAACTGTTTTTT	TRBV3-1	-	TRBJ1-4	-
CASSFRAGGSRGYTF	TGTGCCAGCAGTTTCCGGGCAGGGGGATCCCGTGGCTACACCTTC	TRBV12-3/TRBV12-4	TRBD1	TRBJ1-2	-
CASDREQETQYF	TGTGCTTCCGACAGGGAGCAAGAGACCCAGTACTTC	TRBV30	TRBD1	TRBJ2-5	-
CASSLQLNQPQHF	TGTGCCAGCAGTCTACAGCTCAATCAGCCCCAGCATTTT	TRBV27	-	TRBJ1-5	few
CASSLGTSGPEQYF	TGTGCCAGCAGCCTCGGGACTAGCGGGCCCGAGCAGTACTTC	TRBV6-1	TRBD2	TRBJ2-7	few
CSARGSGTHPGMGTQYF	TGCAGTGCTAGAGGTTCTGGGACTCACCCTGGTATGGGTACGCAGTATTTT	TRBV20-1	-	TRBJ2-3	few
CASSFGRAGDGYTF	TGTGCCAGCAGTTTCGGCAGGGCAGGTGACGGCTACACCTTC	TRBV27	-	TRBJ1-2	few
CASSLGGAPNTGELFF	TGCGCCAGCAGCTTGGGAGGCGCCCCGAACACCGGGGAGCTGTTTTTT	TRBV5-1	-	TRBJ2-2	-
CSARRSGSSGQAQYF	TGCAGTGCTAGACGTTCCGGGAGTAGCGGGCAGGCGCAGTATTTT	TRBV20-1	TRBD2	TRBJ2-3	-
CASSFQPGQTQYF	TGTGCCAGCAGTTTCCAACCGGGACAGACCCAGTACTTC	TRBV28	-	TRBJ2-5	-
CASTPGSSRISGANVLTF	TGTGCCAGCACTCCAGGGAGCTCAAGGATTTCTGGGGCCAACGTCCTGACTTTC	TRBV21-1	-	TRBJ2-6	-
CSAGSWSVENEQYF	TGCAGTGCTGGTTCGTGGAGTGTGGAGAACGAGCAGTACTTC	TRBV20-1	-	TRBJ2-7	-
CASSPDRGRSSSEAFF	TGCGCCAGCAGCCCCGACAGGGGACGCAGCAGCTCTGAAGCTTTCTTT	TRBV5-1	TRBD1	TRBJ1-1	-
CASSEAGYRGGASDTQYF	TGTGCCAGCAGTGAAGCCGGATACCGCGGGGGGGCCTCGGATACGCAGTATTTT	TRBV6-1	TRBD2	TRBJ2-3	-
CASSLGLAGGNIQYF	TGTGCCAGCAGTTTAGGACTAGCGGGGGGTAACATTCAGTACTTC	TRBV12-3/TRBV12-4	TRBD2	TRBJ2-4	-
CASRGLVRAGELFF	TGTGCCAGCAGGGGACTAGTACGCGCCGGGGAGCTGTTTTTT	TRBV7-6	TRBD2	TRBJ2-2	-
CASSEGGILYNEQFF	TGCGCCAGCAGCGAAGGGGGGATTCTCTACAATGAGCAGTTCTTC	TRBV5-1	-	TRBJ2-1	-
CASSPGQPNTGELFF	TGCGCCAGCAGCCCTGGACAGCCAAACACCGGGGAGCTGTTTTTT	TRBV5-1	-	TRBJ2-2	few
CASSLGASDEQFF	TGTGCCAGCAGCTTGGGCGCTAGCGATGAGCAGTTCTTC	TRBV5-6	-	TRBJ2-1	-
CASSLTSASYNEQFF	TGTGCCAGCAGTCTTACTAGCGCCTCCTACAATGAGCAGTTCTTC	TRBV28	TRBD2	TRBJ2-1	-
CSVLFLLRGDTQYF	TGCAGCGTTTTATTTCTATTGAGGGGAGATACGCAGTATTTT	TRBV29-1	-	TRBJ2-3	few
CASVRLETQYF	TGTGCCAGCGTCCGTCTGGAGACCCAGTACTTC	TRBV7-9	-	TRBJ2-5	-
CASSPLTGGIIVNTEAFF	TGTGCCAGCTCACCACTCACAGGGGGAATTATCGTGAACACTGAAGCTTTCTTT	TRBV18	TRBD1	TRBJ1-1	few
CASSVVPYSAGELFF	TGTGCCAGCAGCGTAGTCCCTTATAGCGCCGGGGAGCTGTTTTTT	TRBV9	-	TRBJ2-2	-
CASSQGGRNEQYF	TGTGCCAGCAGCCAAGGGGGGAGGAACGAGCAGTACTTC	TRBV3-1	-	TRBJ2-7	-
CASSGDGYTGELFF	TGCGCCAGCAGCGGTGACGGATACACCGGGGAGCTGTTTTTT	TRBV5-1	-	TRBJ2-2	-
CASSQVIGSFNEKLFF	TGCGCCAGCAGCCAAGTTATCGGAAGCTTTAATGAAAAACTGTTTTTT	TRBV4-1	-	TRBJ1-4	few
CASSPDRNTGEPFF	TGTGCCAGCAGCCCCGACCGAAACACCGGGGAGCCGTTTTTT	TRBV12-3/TRBV12-4	-	TRBJ2-2	-
CASSSRRTANYGYTF	TGTGCCAGTAGTTCACGCAGGACAGCTAACTATGGCTACACCTTC	TRBV19	-	TRBJ1-2	-